This T cell receptor (beta chain) appears in the sequencing data of a study of blood T cell repertoires in COVID-19. Turning to the study itself: T cells, B-cell-depleted T cells, or PBMCs provided the cDNA or gDNA that served as material.

Sequencing used immunoSEQ multiplex PCR; TCRdb keeps in-frame clones, though not all of them. The repertoire holds roughly 240,000 clones, roughly 82% seen once, with 4.7% in the top ten. Germline values: CDR1 MDHEN, CDR2 SYDVKM. V was pared by 5 bases and J by 5 bases, with 15 bases between. This CDR3 is 15 amino acids long. The chain uses TRBV28 and TRBJ2-2; possible D gene TRBD2, 6 bases. Material: peripheral blood. The source of this sequence is a woman in her seventies with acute or convalescent COVID-19. CDR3 sequence (DNA): TGTGCCAGCAGTCCGCTAGGTCGGGGGACCGGGGAGCTGTTTTTT. Translated: CASSPLGRGTGELFF.